The text below deals with one T cell receptor beta chain. What it binds is unknown. This sample stems from a study of vaccination effects on CD4 cells after COVID-19. Study in general: Following the second dose by a median of 72 days, the post-vaccine samples were obtained.

Antigen-specific CD4+ T cell clonotypes were called by their expansion after viral peptide-pool culture in ViraFEST. Once cultured for 10 days, the cells underwent separation to obtain CD4+ T cells. Participants got two doses of BNT162b2 or mRNA-1273 vaccine. Study findings and constraints: Healthy vaccinees' vaccine-induced clones included only 1 of 255 cross-reacting with common cold coronaviruses.

Germline assignment: CDR1 KGHSH and CDR2 LQKENI. This CDR3 is built from 15 residues. The V and J ends lost 1 base and 7 bases, in that order; junction bases with no gene match: 10. Libraries were prepared by immunoSEQ multiplex PCR; TCRdb keeps only in-frame clonotypes and omits some of them. The table has some 30,000 clones, over 55% seen once. The gene calls are TRBV18 and TRBJ2-7; 7 positions match TRBD2. The clonotype comes from a human donor who received a COVID-19 vaccine. Specimen: CD4+ T cells from PBMCs cultured with SARS-CoV-2 spike peptides, collected after COVID-19 vaccination. This CDR3 reads CASSPRRAGMGEQYF. CDR3 sequence (DNA): TGTGCCAGCTCACCACGTAGAGCGGGAATGGGGGAGCAGTACTTC.